This T cell receptor beta chain appears in the sequencing data of a study of T cells after yellow fever vaccination. Findings of the study overall: Clones from primary vaccination mostly reappeared after the booster (around 97% CD4, just over 85% CD8). Across the CD4 and CD8 compartments, a small share of clonotypes was present in both.

Looked up from germline, CDR1 is SNHLY and CDR2 is FYNNEI. V lost 8 bases and J 2 bases, leaving 14 bases between the germline ends. The CDR3 runs to 14 residues. Comments on this clonotype: No antigen is known for it.

The authors made TCR cDNA by 5'RACE template switching, adding a universal primer site and UMIs. MiXCR, run by TCRdb on the 5' RACE reads, gives a single entry per CDR3 protein. Of 550,000 or so distinct CDR3 sequences listed, about 19% are singletons. This rearrangement joins TRBV2 to TRBJ2-3; D is ambiguous. Sequenced here: PBMCs, sampled 15 days after the yellow fever booster vaccination. The sequence was collected from a man younger than 45 who received the YFV17D yellow fever vaccine. The CDR3 spells CASGDQPSTDTQYF. The CDR3 DNA follows: TGTGCCAGCGGAGATCAACCATCCACAGATACGCAGTATTTT.